This TCR beta chain was captured by sequencing in a study of shared clonotypes between healthy human individuals. Study-wide results and caveats: A handful of donors shared approximately 5% of their naive CD4 clonotypes.

Germline V gene data show CDR1 as WNHNN and CDR2 as SYGVQD (reference sequence). The ends lost 8 bases at V and 3 bases at J; junction bases unmatched: 13. The CDR3 contains 17 residues. This clone has more than one count but fewer than ten. Its antigen is still unknown. TCRdb keeps only in-frame clones here, not all; method: immunoSEQ multiplex PCR. This table has a few hundred thousand clones, about 69% appearing once. The J gene is TRBJ2-2, the V gene TRBV10-1; 9 nucleotides line up with TRBD1. The clonotype comes from a young man in good health. Specimen: memory CD4+ T cells sorted from blood. The subset: CD45RA-negative fraction. The CDR3 reads CASGETPGQGYTGELFF. CDR3 bases: TGCGCCAGCGGAGAAACACCGGGACAGGGATACACCGGGGAGCTGTTTTTT.